The entry that follows covers one T cell receptor beta chain sequence. The antigen remains unidentified. These data come from a study of cytomegalovirus exposure and HLA in healthy donors. The PCR had 60 Vbeta and 13 Jbeta primers. Using immunoSEQ multiplex PCR, the repertoire was profiled, and TCRdb retains in-frame clones only, with some absent. Among 120,000 or so clones, roughly three quarters were seen once, and the ten largest hold about a tenth. Germline V lookup: CDR1 MDHEN, CDR2 SYDVKM. The V and J ends lost 5 bases and 4 bases, in that order; junction bases with no gene match: 15. The length of the CDR3 is 17 residues. Overall study results and limits: CMV serostatus stood as the only immune exposure information on hand.

The sequencing sample was made of PBMCs. V usage is TRBV28 and J usage is TRBJ2-3; the match to TRBD1 covers 7 bases. The sequence derives from a man aged 25 to 40 in good health and CMV-seropositive. The chain's CDR3 is CASSRNPTGVGSDTQYF. The CDR3 DNA follows: TGTGCCAGCAGTCGCAACCCCACAGGGGTAGGGTCAGATACGCAGTATTTT. The full variable domain, with the rest looked up from reference TRBV28 and TRBJ2-3, is DVKVTQSSRYLVKRTGEKVFLECVQDMDHENMFWYRQDPGLGLRLIYFSYDVKMKEKGDIPEGYSVSREKKERFSLILESASTNQTSMYLCASSRNPTGVGSDTQYFGPGTRLTVL.